This T cell receptor (beta chain) was found in a study of blood T cells in healthy people across ages. Primed by a sample-barcoded 5' primer and a J-beta primer mix, a second PCR proceeded for 7 to 11 cycles. TCRdb used MiXCR to reprocess the 5' RACE reads, holding one entry per CDR3 protein. The table includes hundreds of thousands of distinct CDR3 sequences, 22% detected once. Study findings and constraints: Both naive CD4+ cell counts and diversity were greater in long-lived donors than in aged donors.

This CDR3 spans 15 amino acids. The ends lost 5 bases at V and 5 bases at J; junction bases unmatched: 9. Germline V gene sequence: CDR1 SGHDT, CDR2 YYEEEE. This clonotype was seen a few times. Its antigen is unknown. Each sample yielded at least 6 million isolated PBMCs. The specimen sequenced was blood. The V and J genes are TRBV5-6 and TRBJ2-1; 8 positions match TRBD1. This TCR derives from a man aged 70-80 years in good health. Written as DNA, the CDR3 is TGTGCCAGCAGGGCCCCCGGGACAGGAAACAATGAGCAGTTCTTC. Translation: CASRAPGTGNNEQFF.